This record looks at one T cell receptor (beta chain) sequence and its context. The CDR3 has 14 amino acids. Trimming removed 2 bases from V and 7 bases from J, with 11 bases in between. Germline V gene data show CDR1 as MNHNY and CDR2 as SVGAGI (reference sequence). These data come from a study of technical replicates of blood from a few donors. Assay: immunoSEQ multiplex PCR; the TCRdb copy retains only in-frame clones and omits some. Among approximately 58,000 clones listed, 65% to 90% were seen once. This clonotype was obtained from a human donor in good health. Some clones in this sample may be carry-over from other donors' samples. The chain carries TRBV6-6 and TRBJ2-2; D is uncertain. The sample was PBMCs. The CDR3, as DNA: TGTGCCAGCAGTTACCCCCGCGAGGACGGGGAGCTGTTTTTT. Translation gives CASSYPREDGELFF.